The source of this T cell receptor beta chain is a study of T cells in localized non-small cell lung cancer. Study observations and caveats: Heterogeneity within the tumor remains possible, as just one region underwent sequencing. Adjacent lung held a median approximately 50 of the top 100 tumor clones. Uninvolved adjacent lung showed higher T cell clonality than tumor.

Sequencing used immunoSEQ multiplex PCR; TCRdb keeps in-frame clones, though not all of them. The sample carries about 48,000 clones, roughly 80% recorded once. The V gene end was trimmed by 0 bases and the J gene end by 7 bases; junction bases not matched to a gene: 2. CDR3 size: 14 residues. CDR1 is SNHLY and CDR2 is FYNNEI in the germline V gene. This clone has only one observation. Its specificity is unknown. The source of this sequence is a man between 40 and 69 years old with stage I squamous cell lung carcinoma. The sequenced sample was peripheral blood, obtained before any cancer treatment. The V and J genes are TRBV2 and TRBJ1-2; 10 positions match TRBD1. The chain's CDR3 is CASSEADRGGGYTF. The CDR3 DNA is TGTGCCAGCAGTGAAGCGGACAGGGGGGGTGGCTACACCTTC.